The 10 T cell receptor beta chains in this list originate from one sample, sequenced in a study of blood T cell repertoires in COVID-19 (dated by TCRdb to 2018 to 2021). Library generation was performed with the immunoSEQ multiplex PCR assay. Held by TCRdb, this immuneACCESS table contains in-frame sequences only and omits some clones. Under half of the omission traces to an unresolved V gene where checked; the cause of the rest is unknown. The sample table lists about 150,000 clones, about 77% of them with a count of one. The ten largest clones take up approximately 14% of the sample. Input material: peripheral blood. These receptors were taken from an elderly woman with acute or convalescent COVID-19.

A single count supports this clone. The V call is TRBV3-1 (or the pseudogene TRBV3-2), the J call TRBJ2-5; no firm D call. The V gene's germline CDR1 is LGHDT and CDR2 YNNKEL (reference sequence). The CDR3 length is 11 residues. The V gene lost 1 base and the J gene lost 10 bases, with 7 bases spanning the gap. Here the CDR3 reads CASSQVRVQYF. The CDR3 nucleotides read TGTGCCAGCAGCCAAGTACGAGTCCAGTACTTC.

The chain carries TRBV30 and TRBJ1-2; D ambiguous. The V gene's germline CDR1 is GTSNPN and CDR2 SVGIG (reference sequence). The V end was cut by 4 bases, the J end by 0 bases, with 18 bases between. The CDR3 spans 16 residues. The CDR3 sequence is CAWTSRALFTNYGYTF. CDR3 bases: TGTGCCTGGACCTCCCGCGCACTATTTACTAACTATGGCTACACCTTC.

The chain combines TRBV19 with TRBJ1-5, with a tentative D call TRBD1 (5 bases). V lost 6 bases and J 1 base, leaving 16 bases between the germline ends. The CDR3 spans 16 residues. The V gene's germline CDR1 is LNHDA and CDR2 SQIVND (reference sequence). The CDR3 here is CASSVRQGSSNQPQHF. CDR3 coding DNA: TGTGCCAGTAGCGTCCGCCAGGGCTCGAGCAATCAGCCCCAGCATTTT.

The gene calls are TRBV5-1 and TRBJ1-6; 9 bases line up with TRBD1. The germline V gene encodes CDR1 SGHRS and CDR2 YFSETQ. There are 15 residues in the CDR3. The V segment lost 4 bases and the J segment 6 bases; nucleotides outside the gene matches: 5. Here the CDR3 DNA reads TGCGCCAGCAGCCCTGGGGACAGGGCTAATTCACCCCTCCACTTT. This codes for CASSPGDRANSPLHF.

The chain is built from TRBV4-1 and TRBJ2-1, with TRBD2 matching 10 bases. The CDR3 runs 20 residues. V was pared by 2 bases and J by 1 base, with 14 bases of the junction left unmatched. CDR1 and CDR2 from the germline V gene are MGHRA and YSYEKL. The CDR3 nucleotides are TGCGCCAGCAGCCAACCCCCCGGAGCGGGGGGGCCAAGGTCCTACAATGAGCAGTTCTTC. Translation: CASSQPPGAGGPRSYNEQFF.

The chain carries TRBV5-1 and TRBJ2-3; 9 bases match TRBD2. V trimming: 0 bases; J trimming: 2 bases; junction bases outside the gene matches: 10. CDR3 length equals 18 residues. Germline V gene data show CDR1 as SGHRS and CDR2 as YFSETQ. The CDR3 region is CASSLGFLLAGFTDTQYF. CDR3 sequence (DNA): TGCGCCAGCAGCTTGGGGTTTTTGCTAGCGGGATTCACAGATACGCAGTATTTT.

This chain connects TRBV19 to TRBJ2-5; 9 bases fit TRBD1. The CDR3 runs to 17 residues. With V trimmed by 4 bases and J by 5 bases, 14 bases remained unmatched. The germline V gene has CDR1 LNHDA and CDR2 SQIVND (reference sequence). In nucleotides, the CDR3 is TGTGCCAGTAGTAGCACACAGGGGGCGCGGTATGGGGAGACCCAGTACTTC. Protein sequence: CASSSTQGARYGETQYF.

This chain links TRBV3-1 (or the pseudogene TRBV3-2) with TRBJ2-1, with TRBD1 matching 9 bases. Trimming at V came to 6 bases and at J to 6 bases, leaving 9 bases not matched to a gene. This CDR3 has 15 amino acids. The germline V gene has CDR1 LGHDT and CDR2 YNNKEL (reference sequence). The CDR3 bases are TGTGCCAGCAGTCACAGGGGGCGAAGACTCAATGAGCAGTTCTTC. It encodes CASSHRGRRLNEQFF.

V and J are TRBV18 and TRBJ1-5; D ambiguous. The germline V and J ends were trimmed by 9 bases and 2 bases, with 23 bases remaining between them. This CDR3 spans 17 amino acids. CDR1 is KGHSH and CDR2 is LQKENI in the germline V gene. CDR3 residues: CASPWPFRLRGNQPQHF. CDR3 in DNA: TGTGCCAGTCCGTGGCCCTTCCGTTTGCGGGGCAATCAGCCCCAGCATTTT.

The J gene is TRBJ1-1, the V gene TRBV18; a possible D gene is TRBD1 (6 bases). Trimming shortened V by 0 bases and J by 4 bases, and 18 bases separated the two germline ends. This CDR3 is 17 amino acids long. The germline V gene encodes CDR1 KGHSH and CDR2 LQKENI. CDR3 protein: CASSPPLGGGGRTEAFF. The CDR3 coding sequence is TGTGCCAGCTCACCACCGCTCGGGGGCGGGGGGCGCACTGAAGCTTTCTTT.